Following are 21 T cell receptor beta chains from one sample sequenced in a study of blood T cell repertoires in COVID-19. Using immunoSEQ multiplex PCR, the repertoire was profiled, and TCRdb retains in-frame clones only, with some absent. The top ten hold 4% to 5% of the sample, which has about 150,000 clones, 70% to 80% seen once. Sequenced: peripheral blood. The receptors come from a woman aged 70 to 79 with COVID-19, enrolled during active disease.

This clone has a single count. The rearrangement links TRBV2 to TRBJ2-5; tentative D call: TRBD1 (7 bases). There are 15 residues in the CDR3. Germline assignment: CDR1 SNHLY and CDR2 FYNNEI. The V end was cut by 5 bases, the J end by 1 base, with 14 bases between. Here the CDR3 reads CASSPGGLTQETQYF. CDR3 nucleotides: TGTGCCAGCAGTCCAGGGGGACTTACCCAAGAGACCCAGTACTTC.

CDR3 sequence reads: CASSLGVAASYNEQFF. The CDR3 DNA reads as TGTGCCAGCAGTTTAGGAGTAGCGGCCTCGTACAATGAGCAGTTCTTC. V and J are TRBV28 and TRBJ2-1; D possibly corresponds to TRBD2 (6 bases). V dropped 2 bases and J dropped 4 bases, with 15 bases sitting between them. Germline-derived CDR1 and CDR2 are MDHEN and SYDVKM. The CDR3 totals 16 residues.

The gene calls are TRBV19 and TRBJ1-6, with TRBD1 matching 9 bases. The germline V gene encodes CDR1 LNHDA and CDR2 SQIVND (reference sequence). V was pared by 5 bases and J by 7 bases, with 6 bases of the junction left unmatched. The length of the CDR3 is 15 residues. CDR3 nucleotide sequence: TGTGCCAGTAGTGGGGGACAGGGTTACAATTCACCCCTCCACTTT. Translation: CASSGGQGYNSPLHF.

The chain combines TRBV15 with TRBJ1-1; D gene ambiguous. Germline CDR1 and CDR2: LNHNV and YYDKDF (reference sequence). The V end lost 1 base, the J end lost 0 bases, and 3 bases lay between the germline ends. The CDR3 covers 13 residues. CDR3 nucleotide sequence: TGTGCCACCAGCAGAGTCATGAACACTGAAGCTTTCTTT. Protein product: CATSRVMNTEAFF.

The V and J genes are TRBV5-6 and TRBJ2-7; TRBD1 is a possible D gene (6 bases). V was shortened by 4 bases and J by 2 bases, with 13 bases between the two germline ends. The CDR3 runs to 14 residues. Per the germline V gene, CDR1 is SGHDT and CDR2 is YYEEEE. CDR3 coding DNA: TGTGCCAGCAGCGAGACAGGCAACGCCTACGAGCAGTACTTC. It yields the protein CASSETGNAYEQYF. The full variable domain, in which reference TRBV5-6 and TRBJ2-7 provide the parts outside the CDR3, is DAGVTQSPTHLIKTRGQQVTLRCSPKSGHDTVSWYQQALGQGPQFIFQYYEEEERQRGNFPDRFSGHQFPNYSSELNVNALLLGDSALYLCASSETGNAYEQYFGPGTRLTVT.

This clone has a single count. This sequence joins TRBV7-3 and TRBJ2-5; D possibly corresponds to TRBD2 (5 bases). Germline CDR1 reads SGHTA; CDR2 reads FQGTGA. This CDR3 has 16 residues. Deletions cut 1 base from V and 4 bases from J, with 16 bases between. The CDR3 DNA is TGTGCCAGCAGCTTAAACCCGCCGGGATTGGGAGAGACCCAGTACTTC. Translated, it gives CASSLNPPGLGETQYF.

The chain links TRBV29-1 to TRBJ1-2, with TRBD1 matching 8 bases. The V gene's germline CDR1 is SQVTM and CDR2 ANQGSEA. The ends lost 3 bases at V and 3 bases at J; junction bases unmatched: 3. The CDR3 is 13 residues long. In DNA, the CDR3 is TGCAGCGTTGAGCCAGGGGGCTACTATGGCTACACCTTC. Encoded protein: CSVEPGGYYGYTF.

This clone was observed once. V and J are TRBV12-3 or TRBV12-4 and TRBJ1-2; no definite D call. The length of the CDR3 is 12 residues. V dropped 6 bases and J dropped 10 bases, with 15 bases sitting between them. CDR3: CASRPDPGAYTF. The DNA of the CDR3 is TGTGCCAGCAGACCCGACCCCGGAGCCTACACCTTC.

The chain is built from TRBV7-2 and TRBJ2-5, with TRBD2 matching 7 bases. The CDR3 length is 15 residues. After removal of 1 base from V and 4 bases from J, the junction contained 6 bases not matched to a gene. Germline-derived CDR1 and CDR2 are SGHTA and FQGNSA. The CDR3 region is CASSLGSGGVETQYF. The CDR3 DNA reads TGTGCCAGCAGCTTAGGATCGGGGGGTGTAGAGACCCAGTACTTC. The complete variable domain, with remaining parts taken from reference TRBV7-2 and TRBJ2-5, reads GAGVSQSPSNKVTEKGKDVELRCDPISGHTALYWYRQSLGQGLEFLIYFQGNSAPDKSGLPSDRFSAERTGGSVSTLTIQRTQQEDSAVYLCASSLGSGGVETQYFGPGTRLLVL.

The rearrangement uses TRBV6-2 or TRBV6-3 and TRBJ2-7; weak D call: TRBD2 (6 bases). The CDR3 totals 14 residues. CDR1 and CDR2 (germline): MNHEY, SVGEGT. V was trimmed by 2 bases and J by 4 bases, leaving 12 bases between them. The CDR3 DNA sequence: TGTGCCAGCAGTTACGGGGCGGGGCCATACGAGCAGTACTTC. Translated, it gives CASSYGAGPYEQYF.

The rearrangement uses TRBV4-1 and TRBJ1-1; 9 nucleotides line up with TRBD1. The length of the CDR3 is 15 residues. With 4 bases clipped from V and 1 base from J, the junction kept 4 bases outside the gene matches. CDR1 is MGHRA and CDR2 is YSYEKL in the germline V gene. CDR3 sequence reads: CASSPGQGPNTEAFF. DNA of the CDR3: TGCGCCAGCAGCCCCGGACAGGGGCCGAACACTGAAGCTTTCTTT.

CDR3 bases: TGTGCCAGCAGCTTACCGACAGGGGCACTATATTTT. Translated: CASSLPTGALYF. The chain combines TRBV7-8 with TRBJ1-3; 8 bases match TRBD1. Germline lookup yields CDR1 SGHVS and CDR2 FQNEAQ. This CDR3 has 12 residues. Trimming took 2 bases from V and 14 from J; bases not matched to a gene: 5.

The chain joins TRBV28 to TRBJ1-6; TRBD1 matches 8 bases. CDR3 length: 13 residues. V trimming: 5 bases; J trimming: 10 bases; junction bases outside the gene matches: 4. Germline loops: CDR1 MDHEN, CDR2 SYDVKM. The CDR3 sequence: CASSEDRVSPLHF. CDR3 bases: TGTGCCAGCAGTGAGGACAGGGTCTCACCCCTCCACTTT.

This clone has a handful of counts. The chain uses TRBV7-8 and TRBJ2-7; the match to TRBD1 covers 9 bases. The V and J ends lost 5 bases and 9 bases, in that order; junction bases with no gene match: 11. The V gene's germline CDR1 is SGHVS and CDR2 FQNEAQ. This CDR3 comprises 14 residues. CDR3 coding DNA: TGTGCCAGCAGCCTTCGGGACAGGGAATGGGTGCAGTACTTC. It codes for CASSLRDREWVQYF.

This chain links TRBV19 with TRBJ2-3, with a weak D call TRBD1 (6 bases). The CDR3 spans 16 residues. Trimming stripped 4 bases from V and 1 base from J, with 15 bases between. CDR1 LNHDA and CDR2 SQIVND come from the germline V gene (reference sequence). CDR3 residues: CASSTQTGYGTDTQYF. In DNA form, the CDR3 reads TGTGCCAGTAGTACGCAAACAGGGTACGGCACAGATACGCAGTATTTT.

For this clone: This CDR3 is also generated by other DNA sequences in the sample. J is TRBJ1-1 and V is TRBV5-4, with a tentative D call TRBD1 (5 bases). V was trimmed by 0 bases and J by 2 bases, leaving 8 bases between them. The CDR3 has 14 amino acids. Germline CDR1 is SGHNT and CDR2 is YYREEE (reference sequence). CDR3 sequence: CASSLARANTEAFF. In DNA, the CDR3 is TGTGCCAGCAGCTTGGCCAGGGCAAACACTGAAGCTTTCTTT.

The chain combines TRBV11-2 with TRBJ2-3; D uncertain. The CDR3 has 12 residues. CDR1 is SGHAT and CDR2 is FQNNGV in the germline V gene. V gave up 1 base and J gave up 11 bases, with 10 bases separating them. The CDR3 DNA follows: TGTGCCAGCAGCTTAGTTCCTACCCAGCAGTATTTT. This translates into CASSLVPTQQYF.

A note on this clone: One junction end disagrees with the germline gene, perhaps due to a read error. The chain couples TRBV7-2 to TRBJ2-5; D is unclear. This CDR3 is built from 17 residues. CDR1 and CDR2 from the germline V gene are SGHTA and FQGNSA. CDR3 in DNA: TGTGCCAGCAGCCCCAACTCCCGAACGACTGGCCAAGGGACCCAGTACTTC. It yields the protein CASSPNSRTTGQGTQYF. Together with reference TRBV7-2 and TRBJ2-5, the CDR3 gives the full variable domain: GAGVSQSPSNKVTEKGKDVELRCDPISGHTALYWYRQSLGQGLEFLIYFQGNSAPDKSGLPSDRFSAERTGGSVSTLTIQRTQQEDSAVYLCASSPNSRTTGQGTQYFGPGTRLLVL.

This clone was counted between two and nine times. V usage is TRBV7-2 and J usage is TRBJ1-2, with 8 nucleotides matching TRBD1. Trimming at V came to 5 bases and at J to 3 bases, leaving 14 bases not matched to a gene. Germline V CDR1 and CDR2: SGHTA, FQGNSA. The length of the CDR3 is 17 residues. CDR3 nucleotides: TGTGCCAGCAGCCCGCGACAGGGGACGGTTCGTTACTATGGCTACACCTTC. This translates into CASSPRQGTVRYYGYTF.

V and J are TRBV6-5 and TRBJ1-3; 7 bases line up with TRBD1. The CDR3 covers 15 residues. Germline assignment: CDR1 MNHEY and CDR2 SVGAGI. V lost 5 bases to trimming and J lost 2 bases; unmatched junction nucleotides: 6. CDR3 sequence reads: CASSQTTGAGNTIYF. For the CDR3, the DNA is TGTGCCAGCAGTCAAACTACAGGGGCTGGAAACACCATATATTTT.

This clone has just one count. The chain recombines TRBV3-1 (or the pseudogene TRBV3-2) with TRBJ1-2; TRBD1 agrees at 7 bases. The CDR3 has 17 residues. With 0 bases clipped from V and 4 bases from J, the junction kept 11 bases outside the gene matches. Germline assignment: CDR1 LGHDT and CDR2 YNNKEL (reference sequence). The CDR3 DNA follows: TGTGCCAGCAGCCAAGAACTCACAGGGGCCCCCCTCTATGGCTACACCTTC. This gives the protein CASSQELTGAPLYGYTF.